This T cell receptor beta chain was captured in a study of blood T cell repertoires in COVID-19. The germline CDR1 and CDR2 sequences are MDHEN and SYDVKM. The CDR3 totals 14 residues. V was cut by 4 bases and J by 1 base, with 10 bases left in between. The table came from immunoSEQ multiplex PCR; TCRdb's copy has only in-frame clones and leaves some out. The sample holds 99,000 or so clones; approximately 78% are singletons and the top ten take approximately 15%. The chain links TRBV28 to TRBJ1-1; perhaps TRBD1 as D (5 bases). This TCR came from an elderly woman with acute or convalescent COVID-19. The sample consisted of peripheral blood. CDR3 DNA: TGTGCCAGCAGTTATTCCAGGGCGAACACTGAAGCTTTCTTT. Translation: CASSYSRANTEAFF. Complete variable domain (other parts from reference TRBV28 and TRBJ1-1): DVKVTQSSRYLVKRTGEKVFLECVQDMDHENMFWYRQDPGLGLRLIYFSYDVKMKEKGDIPEGYSVSREKKERFSLILESASTNQTSMYLCASSYSRANTEAFFGQGTRLTVV.